These T cell receptor beta chains were read from a single sample in a study of PD-1 blockade in classical Hodgkin lymphoma. The assay was immunoSEQ multiplex PCR, and TCRdb's table has in-frame clones only and misses some. Among roughly 50,000 clones listed, around nine tenths were seen once. Sequencing used peripheral blood mononuclear cells (PBMCs), obtained before the fourth cycle of nivolumab. The receptors stem from a human donor with classical Hodgkin lymphoma. Each CDR3 is given without its conserved first and last residue.

v_call: TRBV14; j_call: TRBJ2-4; cdr3_aa: ASSPGTSGVAKNIQY
v_call: TRBV9; j_call: TRBJ2-3; cdr3_aa: ASSVKPSAGGPTDTQY
v_call: TRBV7-3; j_call: TRBJ2-2; cdr3_aa: ASSLDGATGELF
v_call: TRBV11-2; j_call: TRBJ2-7; cdr3_aa: ASSWGQGHSYEQY
v_call: TRBV6-1; j_call: TRBJ2-7; cdr3_aa: ASSESVYEY
v_call: TRBV28; j_call: TRBJ1-5; cdr3_aa: ASLFRQHQPQH
v_call: TRBV23-1; j_call: TRBJ2-3; cdr3_aa: ASSKLAGGGIGTQY
v_call: TRBV27; j_call: TRBJ2-7; cdr3_aa: ATTSAGFPQY
v_call: TRBV11-3; j_call: TRBJ2-7; cdr3_aa: ASTRHEGSYEQY
v_call: TRBV11-2; j_call: TRBJ2-7; cdr3_aa: ASSLDLGVPYEQY
v_call: TRBV29-1; j_call: TRBJ2-7; cdr3_aa: SAGTGDAGEQY
v_call: TRBV5-6; j_call: TRBJ1-3; cdr3_aa: ASSSGLSGNTIY
v_call: TRBV7-9; j_call: TRBJ1-1; cdr3_aa: ASSPRDRAGSEAF
v_call: TRBV5-1; j_call: TRBJ2-1; cdr3_aa: ASSPTGDYNEQF
v_call: TRBV6-1; j_call: TRBJ2-7; cdr3_aa: ASSAKGTGATHLYEQY
v_call: TRBV28; j_call: TRBJ1-5; cdr3_aa: ASRGGTQPQH
v_call: TRBV11-1; j_call: TRBJ2-1; cdr3_aa: ASSFSGGAQSSEQF
v_call: TRBV5-1; j_call: TRBJ1-4; cdr3_aa: ASSREGSYEKLF
v_call: TRBV21-1; j_call: TRBJ2-7; cdr3_aa: ASSRPSEYYEQY
v_call: TRBV27; j_call: TRBJ2-1; cdr3_aa: ASSFSSVGRSSYNEQF
v_call: TRBV5-1; j_call: TRBJ1-4; cdr3_aa: ASSSMTAANEKLF
v_call: TRBV19; j_call: TRBJ2-7; cdr3_aa: ASSGSVNSYEQY
v_call: TRBV11-2; j_call: TRBJ2-7; cdr3_aa: ASSLRQDPYEQY
v_call: TRBV6-1; j_call: TRBJ2-6; cdr3_aa: ASSERMGTGANVLT
v_call: TRBV7-8; j_call: TRBJ2-7; cdr3_aa: ASSVGTSGIRAYEQY
v_call: TRBV14; j_call: TRBJ2-1; cdr3_aa: ASSQRLAGWDEQF
v_call: TRBV28; j_call: TRBJ1-5; cdr3_aa: ASSRLTDQPQH
v_call: TRBV19; j_call: TRBJ1-5; cdr3_aa: ASSIFARSSNQPQH
v_call: TRBV28; j_call: TRBJ2-1; cdr3_aa: ASRGLAGTVSSYNEQF
v_call: TRBV6-1; j_call: TRBJ2-7; cdr3_aa: ASSAGLAGYISYEQY
v_call: TRBV7-7; j_call: TRBJ2-1; cdr3_aa: ASSFGTSGGNEQF
v_call: TRBV4-1; j_call: TRBJ2-7; cdr3_aa: ASSQKRGLAVYEQY
v_call: TRBV27; j_call: TRBJ1-5; cdr3_aa: ASSLDGTGNQPQH
v_call: TRBV27; j_call: TRBJ2-3; cdr3_aa: ASSGRGTQY
v_call: TRBV4-2; j_call: TRBJ2-1; cdr3_aa: ASSPHSGLAGPGGVYNEQF
v_call: TRBV7-9; j_call: TRBJ1-1; cdr3_aa: ASSFGTGTEAF
v_call: TRBV28; j_call: TRBJ2-3; cdr3_aa: ASSPILRQGADTQY
v_call: TRBV29-1; j_call: TRBJ2-5; cdr3_aa: SVTTGGETQY
v_call: TRBV9; j_call: TRBJ2-1; cdr3_aa: ASSVTGLAGNEQF
v_call: TRBV28; j_call: TRBJ2-3; cdr3_aa: ASSFWVPVSSTDTQY
v_call: TRBV7-8; j_call: TRBJ2-3; cdr3_aa: ASSLVDTEPSTDTQY
v_call: TRBV5-1; j_call: TRBJ1-4; cdr3_aa: ASSQNVVATNEKLF
v_call: TRBV27; j_call: TRBJ2-2; cdr3_aa: ASRAVGTGNTGELF
v_call: TRBV29-1; j_call: TRBJ1-2; cdr3_aa: SVVGGSYGYT
v_call: TRBV7-9; j_call: TRBJ1-1; cdr3_aa: ASSPPGYGTEAF
v_call: TRBV15; j_call: TRBJ1-2; cdr3_aa: ATSRDSIPNYGYT
v_call: TRBV27; j_call: TRBJ2-7; cdr3_aa: ASSLDRAYEQY
v_call: TRBV5-4; j_call: TRBJ2-5; cdr3_aa: ASSLGARETQY
v_call: TRBV6-6; j_call: TRBJ2-2; cdr3_aa: ASSYSGGETGELF
v_call: TRBV28; j_call: TRBJ1-1; cdr3_aa: ASIPGRSTEAF
v_call: TRBV9; j_call: TRBJ2-2; cdr3_aa: ASSVLSGNTGELF
v_call: TRBV2; j_call: TRBJ1-2; cdr3_aa: ASSEGGQGYYGYT
v_call: TRBV5-3; j_call: TRBJ2-7; cdr3_aa: ARSFVAGKKEQY
v_call: TRBV19; j_call: TRBJ2-3; cdr3_aa: ASSIAGGTDTQY
v_call: TRBV10-3; j_call: TRBJ1-2; cdr3_aa: AISESDQDGYT
v_call: TRBV6-6; j_call: TRBJ1-5; cdr3_aa: ASSRDRGNQPQH
v_call: TRBV7-2; j_call: TRBJ1-4; cdr3_aa: ASSSMDRGLNEKLF
v_call: TRBV2; j_call: TRBJ1-2; cdr3_aa: ASSGLQGFYGYT
v_call: TRBV6-5; j_call: TRBJ2-7; cdr3_aa: ASSYSLTSVFHEQY
v_call: TRBV15; j_call: TRBJ1-1; cdr3_aa: ATSRAYTEAF